This TCR beta chain was profiled in a study of CD8+ T cells in alopecia areata. Reverse transcription of extracted RNA yielded cDNA, which provided the sequencing template. Clones were sequenced by immunoSEQ multiplex PCR, and TCRdb holds only the in-frame ones, with some missing. The sample lists more than 110,000 clones, roughly 53% occurring once. The germline CDR1 and CDR2 sequences are LNHNV and YYDKDF (reference sequence). The CDR3 consists of 15 residues. With 4 bases clipped from V and 5 bases from J, the junction kept 4 bases outside the gene matches. The receptor's source is a human donor with alopecia areata. Sequencing was performed on CD4+ T cells sorted from blood, taken at week 0. The chain couples TRBV15 to TRBJ1-4; TRBD1 matches at 10 bases. In nucleotides, the CDR3 is TGTGCCACCAGCACCCGGACAGGGGGGAATGAAAAACTGTTTTTT. This translates into CATSTRTGGNEKLFF.